These 18 T cell receptor beta chains were sequenced from one sample in a study of a mutant IDH1 vaccine in newly diagnosed glioma. Time point: baseline, week 1 (first vaccination visit). Treatment here: pre-vaccination baseline after standard-of-care therapy. Measured with immunoSEQ multiplex PCR; TCRdb has only the in-frame clones, and not every one. The sample contains about 92,000 clones, 80% to 90% of which appear only once. The source was PBMCs, collected from a glioma patient treated with radiotherapy, temozolomide or both. The source is a woman between 45 and 60 years old with glioma.

The V and J genes are TRBV2 and TRBJ1-6, with 8 bases fitting TRBD1. The length of the CDR3 is 17 residues. Trimming removed 6 bases from V and 0 bases from J; junction bases left unmatched: 7. Germline lookup yields CDR1 SNHLY and CDR2 FYNNEI. The CDR3 loop is CASRVGQGLSYNSPLHF. CDR3 sequence (DNA): TGTGCCAGCAGAGTTGGACAGGGACTCTCCTATAATTCACCCCTCCACTTT.

This sequence joins TRBV19 and TRBJ2-7; 7 positions match TRBD1. Trimming took 4 bases from V and 3 from J; bases not matched to a gene: 3. Germline values: CDR1 LNHDA, CDR2 SQIVND (reference sequence). CDR3 length: 13 residues. CDR3 DNA: TGTGCCAGTAGTACGGGACAGAACTACGAGCAGTACTTC. Encoded protein: CASSTGQNYEQYF. The variable domain in full, with the rest retrieved from reference TRBV19 and TRBJ2-7, is DGGITQSPKYLFRKEGQNVTLSCEQNLNHDAMYWYRQDPGQGLRLIYYSQIVNDFQKGDIAEGYSVSREKKESFPLTVTSAQKNPTAFYLCASSTGQNYEQYFGPGTRLTVT.

This clone was counted only a few times. The chain couples TRBV2 to TRBJ1-6; maybe TRBD1 (6 bases). V dropped 1 base and J dropped 10 bases, with 8 bases sitting between them. Per the germline V gene, CDR1 is SNHLY and CDR2 is FYNNEI. CDR3 size: 13 residues. This CDR3 reads CASSEGRGSPLHF. CDR3 nucleotide sequence: TGTGCCAGCAGTGAAGGCAGGGGATCACCCCTCCACTTT.

The chain combines TRBV27 with TRBJ1-6, with D maybe TRBD1 (6 bases). The V gene lost 4 bases and the J gene lost 5 bases, with 9 bases spanning the gap. The CDR3 is 14 amino acids. Germline V lookup: CDR1 MNHEY, CDR2 SMNVEV (reference sequence). For the CDR3, the DNA is TGTGCCAGCAGTTCACAGGGACATAATTCACCCCTCCACTTT. The encoded protein is CASSSQGHNSPLHF.

The chain carries TRBV30 and TRBJ1-3; D is undetermined. Trimming took 2 bases from V and 4 from J, leaving 12 bases between them. The V gene's germline CDR1 is GTSNPN and CDR2 SVGIG (reference sequence). The CDR3 has 14 amino acids. CDR3 in DNA: TGTGCCTGGAGTAACTCCTTGGGAGGAAACACCATATATTTT. Protein sequence: CAWSNSLGGNTIYF.

This rearrangement joins TRBV9 to TRBJ1-2; tentatively, D is TRBD1 (5 bases). CDR1 is SGDLS, CDR2 YYNGEE, per germline. CDR3 size: 14 residues. Trimming shortened V by 6 bases and J by 12 bases, and 24 bases separated the two germline ends. DNA of the CDR3: TGTGCCAGCAACTCAGGGACGCACCCACCGACCCACACCTTC. Translating gives CASNSGTHPPTHTF.

V usage is TRBV5-3 and J usage is TRBJ1-2, with D uncertain. TRBV5-3 is recorded as an ORF, its role being uncertain. This CDR3 is built from 10 residues. V lost 10 bases and J lost 3, with 7 bases in between. In DNA, the CDR3 is TGTGCCGGATCGGACTATGGCTACACCTTC. It encodes CAGSDYGYTF.

The chain uses TRBV7-6 and TRBJ2-7; D tentatively reads TRBD1 or TRBD2 (5 bases each). With 5 bases removed from V and 1 base from J, the gap between germline ends came to 12 bases. The CDR3 totals 14 residues. Germline V gene sequence: CDR1 SGHVS, CDR2 FNYEAQ. CDR3 DNA: TGTGCCAGCAGCCGACAGAGGGGATCCTACGAGCAGTACTTC. This sequence encodes CASSRQRGSYEQYF.

Details on this clone: An end of the junction differs from the germline gene, which may be a read error. The chain carries TRBV7-7 and TRBJ1-4, with 7 bases identical to TRBD1. The CDR3 sequence is 13 residues long. Germline V gene sequence: CDR1 SSHAT, CDR2 FNYEAQ (reference sequence). The CDR3 DNA reads TGTGCTAGCAGCTTAGGGACAGATGAAAAACTGTTTTTT. It translates to CASSLGTDEKLFF.

The rearrangement uses TRBV27 and TRBJ1-2; D perhaps matches TRBD1 (6 bases). The V gene lost 6 bases and the J gene lost 4 bases, with 12 bases spanning the gap. Germline assignment: CDR1 MNHEY and CDR2 SMNVEV (reference sequence). This CDR3 comprises 13 residues. CDR3 protein: CASSSQGTYGYTF. Here the CDR3 DNA reads TGTGCCAGCAGCTCCCAGGGGACCTATGGCTACACCTTC.

This chain connects TRBV4-3 to TRBJ1-2; 10 bases align to TRBD1. The CDR3 is 19 residues long. CDR1 and CDR2 (germline): LGHNA, YSLEER. J gave up 4 bases and V 2 bases, and 16 bases lay outside the gene matches. As DNA, the CDR3 is TGCGCCAGCAGCCAACAACGGACAGGGGGAGACCCGTCGTTCTATGGCTACACCTTC. Encoded protein: CASSQQRTGGDPSFYGYTF.

This clone was recorded many times. The chain uses TRBV7-8 and TRBJ2-7; 11 bases are shared with TRBD1. The V gene end was trimmed by 0 bases and the J gene end by 0 bases; junction bases not matched to a gene: 4. The CDR3 spans 17 residues. In germline, CDR1 is SGHVS, CDR2 FQNEAQ. DNA of the CDR3: TGTGCCAGCAGCTTAGCTGGCGGGACAGGGGGCTCCTACGAGCAGTACTTC. This sequence encodes CASSLAGGTGGSYEQYF.

The rearrangement joins TRBV18 to TRBJ1-1; D not certain. The V gene lost 3 bases and the J gene lost 8 bases, with 13 bases spanning the gap. This CDR3 contains 13 residues. Germline-derived CDR1 and CDR2 are KGHSH and LQKENI. CDR3 residues: CASSPSQFPEAFF. CDR3 bases: TGTGCCAGCTCACCTTCCCAATTCCCGGAAGCTTTCTTT. The entire variable domain, with the rest obtained from reference TRBV18 and TRBJ1-1, is as follows: NAGVMQNPRHLVRRRGQEARLRCSPMKGHSHVYWYRQLPEEGLKFMVYLQKENIIDESGMPKERFSAEFPKEGPSILRIQQVVRGDSAAYFCASSPSQFPEAFFGQGTRLTVV.

The chain uses TRBV18 and TRBJ1-5, with D possibly matching TRBD1 (5 bases). V lost 3 bases, J lost 3 bases, and 9 bases lay in between. Germline V gene data show CDR1 as KGHSH and CDR2 as LQKENI. The CDR3 is made up of 14 amino acids. In DNA, the CDR3 is TGTGCCAGCTCACCCGACAGCCTCAATCAGCCCCAGCATTTT. Amino acids: CASSPDSLNQPQHF. Together with reference TRBV18 and TRBJ1-5, the CDR3 gives the full variable domain: NAGVMQNPRHLVRRRGQEARLRCSPMKGHSHVYWYRQLPEEGLKFMVYLQKENIIDESGMPKERFSAEFPKEGPSILRIQQVVRGDSAAYFCASSPDSLNQPQHFGDGTRLSIL.

CDR3 in DNA: TGTGCCAGCAGCGCGGGACTAGCGGGGGCCCAAGAGACCCAGTACTTC. Its protein is CASSAGLAGAQETQYF. The chain is built from TRBV9 and TRBJ2-5; 14 positions match TRBD2. The J segment lost 1 base and the V segment lost 3 bases, leaving 2 bases of the junction unmatched. The length of the CDR3 is 16 residues. CDR1 and CDR2 (germline): SGDLS, YYNGEE.

The chain is built from TRBV19 and TRBJ1-6; D gene unclear. The V gene's germline CDR1 is LNHDA and CDR2 SQIVND (reference sequence). The CDR3 is 13 residues long. Trimming stripped 4 bases from V and 11 bases from J, with 12 bases between. The CDR3 coding sequence is TGTGCCAGTAGTAGCCGAATTAGGGCACCCCTCCACTTT. Residues: CASSSRIRAPLHF.

This chain connects TRBV5-6 to TRBJ2-3; D unresolved. The V end lost 1 base, the J end lost 0 bases, and 0 bases lay between the germline ends. Looked up from germline, CDR1 is SGHDT and CDR2 is YYEEEE. This CDR3 has 12 residues. CDR3 sequence: CASSLSTDTQYF. The CDR3 bases are TGTGCCAGCAGCTTGAGCACAGATACGCAGTATTTT.

The genes are TRBV25-1 and TRBJ2-5; the D gene is possibly TRBD2 (6 bases). The germline V gene encodes CDR1 MGHDK and CDR2 SYGVNS. V lost 6 bases and J lost 6, with 20 bases in between. The CDR3 is made up of 15 amino acids. This CDR3 is CASRLRGEDGKTQYF. CDR3 coding DNA: TGTGCCAGCAGGCTCCGTGGGGAGGATGGAAAGACCCAGTACTTC.